Below, one T cell receptor (beta chain) is given with its context. Germline CDR1 is MNHEY and CDR2 is SVGEGT. This CDR3 is built from 15 residues. V gave up 5 bases and J gave up 0 bases, with 14 bases separating them. The record originates from a study of patients and donors after allogeneic stem cell transplantation. In TCRdb, the RT-PCR reads were re-called with MiXCR into one record per CDR3 protein. The data contain about 410,000 distinct CDR3 sequences, roughly 16% of them singletons. This TCR was recovered from a human donor who was either an allogeneic HSCT recipient or a stem cell or donor lymphocyte infusion donor (not recorded which). It is not recorded whose cells these are; they may come from a transplant donor. The rearrangement uses TRBV6-2 or TRBV6-3 and TRBJ2-7; possibly TRBD2 for D (6 bases). The sequenced sample consisted of blood, either unsorted or a sorted T cell fraction (not recorded which). The CDR3 loop is CASSRPAGSSYEQYF. The CDR3 region has the DNA TGTGCCAGCAGTCGGCCCGCCGGGAGCTCCTACGAGCAGTACTTC.